The subject of this entry is one T cell receptor (beta chain). Antigen specificity is unknown. These data come from a study of OX40 agonist ivuxolimab in advanced cancers. Points from the study as a whole: The antigen specificity of the peripheral T cells (those that were expanded) was not determined.

This table comes from immunoSEQ multiplex PCR, and its TCRdb copy is limited to in-frame clones, with some not included. The table lists under 40,000 clones, about 83% of them singletons. Patients with a history of autoimmune disease or on systemic immunosuppression were excluded. At baseline, cycle 4 day 1, and cycle 7 day 1, blood was sampled. The source of this sequence is an adult with an advanced solid tumor such as melanoma, head and neck, liver or kidney cancer. Here the sequenced sample was CD4+ or CD8+ T cells sorted from blood, taken in a trial of the OX40 agonist ivuxolimab.

This CDR3 is CASSLGAPNSPLHF. DNA of the CDR3: TGTGCCAGCAGTTTAGGAGCCCCGAATTCACCCCTCCACTTT. The chain joins TRBV27 to TRBJ1-6; D gene unclear. CDR1 and CDR2 from the germline V gene are MNHEY and SMNVEV (reference sequence). V lost 2 bases and J 7 bases, leaving 9 bases between the germline ends. The CDR3 has 14 amino acids.